A selection of T cell receptor beta chains follows, all from one sample in a study of CD8 T cells in ankylosing spondylitis. TCRdb analysed the 5' RACE reads with MiXCR anew, one entry per CDR3 protein. This table holds 250,000 to 400,000 distinct CDR3 sequences, more than 9% found once. Sample: blood, either unsorted or a sorted T cell fraction (not recorded which). These receptors all come from a female donor with ankylosing spondylitis or in good health (not recorded which). Each CDR3 is given with its conserved first and last residue. A D gene is named only where the DNA matches it firmly. Not every row has a clone size; where given, it reads once, few, many or a size class.

D	size	V	J	DNA	CDR3
.	.	TRBV6-2/TRBV6-3	TRBJ2-1	TGTGCCAGCAGTAACGAACCCGGGACGATGAATGAGCAGTTCTTC	CASSNEPGTMNEQFF
.	once	TRBV19	TRBJ1-1	TGTGCCAGCGGGAGGCAGGGACGAGCTTTCTTT	CASGRQGRAFF
.	many	TRBV20-1	TRBJ2-1	TGCAGTGTGGGTCGGGACTTAACACTCAATGAGCAGTTCTTC	CSVGRDLTLNEQFF
.	few	TRBV20-1	TRBJ2-6	TGCAGTGCTAGGTTCGCACCCGGGGCCAACGTCCTGACTTTC	CSARFAPGANVLTF
.	.	TRBV4-1	TRBJ2-1	TGCGCCAGCAGCCAAGTTCGGGGCTACAATGAGCAGTTCTTC	CASSQVRGYNEQFF
TRBD1	many	TRBV29-1	TRBJ1-1	TGCAGCGCTGTCAGGGGGCTGGGCACTGAAGCTTTCTTT	CSAVRGLGTEAFF
TRBD1	.	TRBV25-1	TRBJ2-7	TGTGCCAGCAGTGAATCGGACAGGTTGACCTACGAGCAGTACTTC	CASSESDRLTYEQYF
.	many	TRBV5-1	TRBJ1-2	TGCGCCAGCAGCTTGGCCTATCCCAGATCTTTCCGGCCACCAGATGCCTATGGCTACACCTTC	CASSLAYPRSFRPPDAYGYTF
.	.	TRBV20-1	TRBJ1-2	TGCAGTGCTAGAGTTGAGGGGCAGGGCGGAATCTATGGCTACACCTTC	CSARVEGQGGIYGYTF
.	few	TRBV28	TRBJ1-5	TGTGCCAGCAGTTTAGGGCAGCTAGTTCAGCCCCAGCATTTT	CASSLGQLVQPQHF
TRBD1	.	TRBV7-2	TRBJ1-1	TGTGCCAGCGGACAGGGTTGGGCTTTCTTT	CASGQGWAFF
.	few	TRBV10-2	TRBJ1-3	TGCGCCAGCACCCCGAAAGGGGTCCCCCGCTCTGGAAACACCATATATTTT	CASTPKGVPRSGNTIYF
.	many	TRBV28	TRBJ1-1	TGTGGGAGGAACACTGAAGCTTTCTTT	CGRNTEAFF
TRBD2	many	TRBV20-1	TRBJ2-3	TGCAGTGCTAGACGGCGGGGGGGATCAGATACGCAGTATTTT	CSARRRGGSDTQYF
TRBD2	many	TRBV7-2	TRBJ2-7	TGTGCCAGCAGCCCCCGGACTAGCGTCCCCTACGAGCAGTACTTC	CASSPRTSVPYEQYF
TRBD2	many	TRBV20-1	TRBJ2-5	TGCAGTGCTACTAGCGGGGGAGCCTTCCAGGAGACCCAGTACTTC	CSATSGGAFQETQYF
TRBD1	.	TRBV7-8	TRBJ2-2	TGTGCCAGCAGGGCGGGACAGGGTAGGGGAGACACCGGGGAGCTGTTTTTT	CASRAGQGRGDTGELFF
TRBD2	few	TRBV15	TRBJ2-7	TGTGCCACCAGCAGAGATGCCACCGGACTAGCGGGGAGAGTAGTCTACGAGCAGTACTTC	CATSRDATGLAGRVVYEQYF
.	.	TRBV7-2	TRBJ1-1	TGTGCCAGCAGCTTAGTAGGCCCCCAAGGGGTAACTGAAGCTTTCTTT	CASSLVGPQGVTEAFF
.	.	TRBV5-5	TRBJ2-7	TGTGCCAGCAGCTTGCGGGTGGGACAAGTCTACGAGCAGTACTTC	CASSLRVGQVYEQYF
.	few	TRBV9	TRBJ1-3	TGTGCCAGCAGCGTAGACTCCGGGACAACCTCTGGAAACACCATATATTTT	CASSVDSGTTSGNTIYF
.	.	TRBV11-2	TRBJ2-5	TGTGCCAGCAGTCGATATGGGGGTCGAGAGACCCAGTACTTC	CASSRYGGRETQYF
.	many	TRBV5-1	TRBJ2-2	TGCGCCAGCAAGCAGGCCGGGGAGCTGTTTTTT	CASKQAGELFF
.	few	TRBV20-1	TRBJ1-5	TGCAGTGCTAGCAAGACAGTCAATCAGCCCCAGCATTTT	CSASKTVNQPQHF
TRBD2	few	TRBV5-5	TRBJ2-1	TGTGCCAGCAGCTTGGATCTAGCGGTTAACAATGAGCAGTTCTTC	CASSLDLAVNNEQFF
.	many	TRBV29-1	TRBJ2-7	TGCAGCGCCTCGGACACCTACGAGCAGTACTTC	CSASDTYEQYF
.	many	TRBV4-2	TRBJ2-1	TGTGCCAGCACCCCCGAGGGGGTTGGCGTCTCCTACAATGAGCAGTTCTTC	CASTPEGVGVSYNEQFF
TRBD1	many	TRBV27	TRBJ2-5	TGTGCCAGCAGTCCCGGACAGGCCGCCTTCCCAGAGACCCAGTACTTC	CASSPGQAAFPETQYF
.	.	TRBV27	TRBJ1-4	TGTGCCAGCATCCTAGCGGGGGATTTGAGTGAAAAACTGTTTTTT	CASILAGDLSEKLFF
.	.	TRBV7-9	TRBJ2-4	TGTGCCAGCAGCTCAGACAGCGATCGATTCGCCAAAAACATTCAGTACTTC	CASSSDSDRFAKNIQYF
.	many	TRBV12-3/TRBV12-4	TRBJ2-3	TGTGCCAGCCGGGCGGGAAGCACAGATACGCAGTATTTT	CASRAGSTDTQYF
TRBD2	many	TRBV5-1	TRBJ2-1	TGCGCCAGCAGCCTACGGGGGGGACTCTCCTACAATGAGCAGTTCTTC	CASSLRGGLSYNEQFF
TRBD1	many	TRBV28	TRBJ2-5	TGTGCCAGCAGTACCCGGGACAGGGGGAACACCGACGAGACCCAGTACTTC	CASSTRDRGNTDETQYF
.	many	TRBV5-1	TRBJ2-1	TGCGCCAGCAGGCGAGAAGCGAGCTCCTACAATGAGCAGTTCTTC	CASRREASSYNEQFF
.	few	TRBV28	TRBJ2-2	TGTGCCAGCAGTAGGGCTGGGAACACCGGGGAGCTGTTTTTT	CASSRAGNTGELFF
TRBD1	many	TRBV20-1	TRBJ2-1	TGCAGTGCTAGAGATGGGACAGACCAGTTCTTC	CSARDGTDQFF
TRBD2	many	TRBV5-1	TRBJ2-1	TGCGCCAGAAGGACTAGCAATGAGCAGTTCTTC	CARRTSNEQFF
.	many	TRBV12-3/TRBV12-4	TRBJ2-4	TGTGCCAGCAGCTCGAGGGGAGGAGGAAACATTCAGTACTTC	CASSSRGGGNIQYF
.	.	TRBV10-3	TRBJ1-1	TGTGCCATCGGCCTCGGGGGGAACACTGAAGCTTTCTTT	CAIGLGGNTEAFF
.	many	TRBV29-1	TRBJ2-2	TGCAGCGCCGGAGAAGGGGCCGCGAACACCGGGGAGCTGTTTTTT	CSAGEGAANTGELFF
.	few	TRBV20-1	TRBJ1-2	TGCAGTGCTAGAGATTCGAAACAGCCCCACTTC	CSARDSKQPHF
.	many	TRBV10-2	TRBJ2-2	TGCGCCAGCAGTGACCGAAACACCGGGGAGCTGTTTTTT	CASSDRNTGELFF
TRBD2	.	TRBV7-7	TRBJ2-1	TGTGCCAGCAGCTCGTCTAGCGGGAGTATTAACAATGAGCAGTTCTTC	CASSSSSGSINNEQFF
TRBD1	few	TRBV20-1	TRBJ2-4	TGCAGTGCCCAAGGACAGGGGGCCAAGCCAGGGGCCAAAAACATTCAGTACTTC	CSAQGQGAKPGAKNIQYF
.	.	TRBV3-1	TRBJ2-3	TGTGCCAGCAGCCAAGGGGGGACTCAGGATACGCAGTATTTT	CASSQGGTQDTQYF
.	many	TRBV20-1	TRBJ2-3	TGCAGTGCTAGACTGACGGTCAGAACCGATACGCAGTATTTT	CSARLTVRTDTQYF
.	few	TRBV7-2	TRBJ1-1	TGTGCCAGCAGCGCGGACAGAAACACTGAAGCTTTCTTT	CASSADRNTEAFF
.	many	TRBV12-3/TRBV12-4	TRBJ1-6	TGTGCCACGCGCGGACAGCAGAATTCACCCCTCCACTTT	CATRGQQNSPLHF
.	many	TRBV24-1	TRBJ2-1	TGTGCCACCAGTGACAGACTAGGGGTCGATGAGCAGTTCTTC	CATSDRLGVDEQFF
.	many	TRBV20-1	TRBJ2-5	TGCAGTGGGGATGGGGAGGAAGAGACCCAGTACTTC	CSGDGEEETQYF
.	many	TRBV20-1	TRBJ2-7	TGCAGTCAATTCGCCCTAACCTACGAGCAGTACTTC	CSQFALTYEQYF
TRBD1	many	TRBV20-1	TRBJ2-7	TGCAGTGCTAGGCCCGACAGGGGATCCTACGAGCAGTACTTC	CSARPDRGSYEQYF
TRBD1	many	TRBV27	TRBJ1-2	TGTGCCAGCAGTTTAACCCTCGCAGGGGGCGCATATGGCTACACCTTC	CASSLTLAGGAYGYTF
.	.	TRBV5-1	TRBJ2-6	TGCGCCAGCAGCGGGTTTCAGGGGTTTGGGGCCAACGTCCTGACTTTC	CASSGFQGFGANVLTF